A single sample is the source of the 12 T cell receptor beta chains below, sequenced in a study of blood T cell repertoires in COVID-19. Only in-frame clones appear in the TCRdb table, and some are missing; sequencing was by immunoSEQ multiplex PCR. This sample has 470,000 or so clones; around 89% occur once, and the top ten carry 4.3%. The sequencing sample was made of peripheral blood. Receptor source: a woman aged 30 to 39 with acute or convalescent COVID-19.

This chain connects TRBV20-1 to TRBJ2-5; 11 bases line up with TRBD2. CDR3 length equals 15 residues. J was trimmed by 1 base and V by 3 bases; bases with no gene match: 4. Germline V gene lookup returns CDR1 DFQATT and CDR2 SNEGSKA (reference sequence). The CDR3 loop is CSASDSGGVQETQYF. CDR3 nucleotides: TGCAGTGCTAGTGATAGCGGGGGGGTCCAAGAGACCCAGTACTTC.

This rearrangement joins TRBV3-1 (or the pseudogene TRBV3-2) to TRBJ2-4; 11 positions agree with TRBD2. The V gene's germline CDR1 is LGHDT and CDR2 YNNKEL (reference sequence). After removal of 3 bases from V and 1 base from J, the junction contained 2 bases not matched to a gene. The CDR3 extends over 16 amino acids. The chain's CDR3 is CASSHASGGAKNIQYF. The CDR3 DNA reads TGTGCCAGCAGCCACGCTAGCGGGGGGGCCAAAAACATTCAGTACTTC.

CDR3 region: CASSMGLADTGELFF. The DNA for the CDR3 is TGCGCCAGCAGCATGGGACTAGCGGATACCGGGGAGCTGTTTTTT. This sequence joins TRBV5-1 and TRBJ2-2, with TRBD2 identical over 11 bases. The CDR3 length is 15 residues. Germline V gene lookup returns CDR1 SGHRS and CDR2 YFSETQ. V shed 4 bases, J shed 5 bases, and the junction held 4 bases outside the gene matches.

The rearrangement links TRBV15 to TRBJ1-3; D perhaps matches TRBD1 (6 bases). V lost 7 bases and J 2 bases, leaving 12 bases between the germline ends. Germline CDR1 and CDR2: LNHNV and YYDKDF (reference sequence). The length of the CDR3 is 14 residues. The CDR3 DNA sequence: TGTGCCACCATTCAGGGACAAGCTGGAAACACCATATATTTT. This translates into CATIQGQAGNTIYF.

There are a few counts of this clone. The chain recombines TRBV24-1 with TRBJ2-2; 9 bases are a match to TRBD1. Germline CDR1 reads KGHDR; CDR2 reads SFDVKD. J gave up 0 bases and V 3 bases, and 10 bases lay outside the gene matches. This CDR3 comprises 19 residues. CDR3 sequence reads: CATSDPSPRTGANTGELFF. In DNA form, the CDR3 reads TGTGCCACCAGTGATCCATCGCCGAGGACAGGGGCGAACACCGGGGAGCTGTTTTTT.

V gene TRBV11-2 combines with J gene TRBJ2-5; D possibly corresponds to TRBD2 (5 bases). Germline CDR1 is SGHAT and CDR2 is FQNNGV. The CDR3 consists of 13 residues. The V and J ends lost 7 bases and 3 bases respectively, with 12 bases between them. CDR3 sequence reads: CASTTGIKETQYF. The CDR3 coding sequence is TGTGCCAGCACCACCGGGATCAAAGAGACCCAGTACTTC.

This chain connects TRBV7-2 to TRBJ1-4; D is undetermined. Trimming took 7 bases from V and 8 from J, leaving 11 bases between them. CDR3 length: 12 residues. Germline-derived CDR1 and CDR2 are SGHTA and FQGNSA. This CDR3 is CASKPVVEKLFF. The CDR3 bases are TGTGCCAGCAAACCAGTGGTGGAAAAACTGTTTTTT.

This sequence joins TRBV19 and TRBJ1-2; the D gene is possibly TRBD1 (6 bases). Germline V lookup: CDR1 LNHDA, CDR2 SQIVND (reference sequence). This CDR3 comprises 16 residues. Trimming shortened V by 0 bases and J by 6 bases, and 17 bases separated the two germline ends. CDR3 bases: TGTGCCAGTAGTATAGACACCTTTCACAGGGCTGATGGCTACACCTTC. Residues: CASSIDTFHRADGYTF.

This chain joins TRBV29-1 and TRBJ1-1; 9 bases align to TRBD1. This CDR3 is 13 amino acids long. CDR1 and CDR2 from the germline V gene are SQVTM and ANQGSEA. J was trimmed by 6 bases and V by 6 bases; bases with no gene match: 8. The CDR3 protein is CSVGSRQGAEAFF. The CDR3 DNA sequence: TGCAGCGTCGGATCCAGACAGGGGGCTGAAGCTTTCTTT.

This chain joins TRBV30 and TRBJ1-3; D possibly corresponds to TRBD1 (6 bases). Germline-derived CDR1 and CDR2 are GTSNPN and SVGIG (reference sequence). V was pared by 2 bases and J by 0 bases, with 17 bases between. The CDR3 consists of 17 residues. CDR3: CAWSLAGTSISGNTIYF. DNA for the CDR3: TGTGCCTGGAGTCTAGCCGGGACATCGATCTCTGGAAACACCATATATTTT. Full variable domain (rest looked up from reference TRBV30 and TRBJ1-3): SQTIHQWPATLVQPVGSPLSLECTVEGTSNPNLYWYRQAAGRGLQLLFYSVGIGQISSEVPQNLSASRPQDRQFILSSKKLLLSDSGFYLCAWSLAGTSISGNTIYFGEGSWLTVV.

J is TRBJ2-1 and V is TRBV24-1; 13 nucleotides line up with TRBD2. The CDR3 is 13 amino acids. Germline V CDR1 and CDR2: KGHDR, SFDVKD. V lost 10 bases and J lost 12; bases outside the gene matches: 8. CDR3 bases: TGTGCCACTCAAGGACTAGCGGGGGCCTCGCAGTTCTTC. Its protein product is CATQGLAGASQFF.

V is TRBV27 and J is TRBJ1-2; D remains unclear. Germline V gene data show CDR1 as MNHEY and CDR2 as SMNVEV (reference sequence). The CDR3 has 13 amino acids. Trimming cost V 10 bases and J 2 bases, with 14 bases left between them. The chain's CDR3 is CATAIRQNYGYTF. For the CDR3, the DNA is TGTGCCACCGCGATCAGGCAAAACTATGGCTACACCTTC.